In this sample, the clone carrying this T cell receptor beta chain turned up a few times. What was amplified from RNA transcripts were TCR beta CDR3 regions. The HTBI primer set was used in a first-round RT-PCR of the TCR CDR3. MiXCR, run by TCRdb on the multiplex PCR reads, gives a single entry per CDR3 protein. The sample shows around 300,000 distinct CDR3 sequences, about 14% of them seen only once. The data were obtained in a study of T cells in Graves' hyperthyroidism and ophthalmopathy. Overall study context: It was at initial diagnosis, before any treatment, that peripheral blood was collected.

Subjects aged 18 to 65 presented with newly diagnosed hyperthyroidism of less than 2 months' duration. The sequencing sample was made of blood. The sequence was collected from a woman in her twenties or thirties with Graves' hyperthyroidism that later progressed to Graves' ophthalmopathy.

The CDR3 region is CATSRTGTANQPQHF. The CDR3 bases are TGTGCCACCAGCCGGACCGGGACAGCAAATCAGCCCCAGCATTTT. The chain joins TRBV19 to TRBJ1-5; TRBD1 matches at 7 bases. J lost 4 bases, V lost 10 bases, and 13 bases had no gene match. Germline lookup yields CDR1 LNHDA and CDR2 SQIVND (reference sequence). This CDR3 spans 15 amino acids.